A single sample gave rise to the 23 T cell receptor beta chains below, sequenced in a study of cytomegalovirus exposure and HLA in healthy donors. The PCR ran on 60 Vbeta and 13 Jbeta primers. The repertoire was sequenced with immunoSEQ multiplex PCR; TCRdb's copy has only in-frame clones and lacks some. Of some 160,000 clones in the sample, approximately 72% were seen once. The material sequenced was PBMCs. The receptor set was obtained from a middle-aged man in good health and CMV-seronegative.

The CDR3 is CASSDDRGDSGANVLTF. CDR3 nucleotides: TGCGCCAGCAGCGACGACAGGGGGGATTCTGGGGCCAACGTCCTGACTTTC. This rearrangement joins TRBV5-1 to TRBJ2-6; 9 bases line up with TRBD1. The CDR3 is 17 residues long. With V trimmed by 4 bases and J by 1 base, 6 bases remained unmatched. Germline assignment: CDR1 SGHRS and CDR2 YFSETQ.

This clone was counted a single time. CDR3 sequence (DNA): TGTGCCAGCAGTTGGGACAACAAAAACATTCAGTACTTC. It codes for CASSWDNKNIQYF. V gene TRBV28 combines with J gene TRBJ2-4; possibly TRBD1 for D (6 bases). The V gene lost 4 bases and the J gene lost 3 bases, with 7 bases spanning the gap. CDR1 is MDHEN and CDR2 is SYDVKM in the germline V gene. This CDR3 is built from 13 residues. The variable domain in full, with the rest retrieved from reference TRBV28 and TRBJ2-4, is DVKVTQSSRYLVKRTGEKVFLECVQDMDHENMFWYRQDPGLGLRLIYFSYDVKMKEKGDIPEGYSVSREKKERFSLILESASTNQTSMYLCASSWDNKNIQYFGAGTRLSVL.

V and J are TRBV5-1 and TRBJ2-1; a possible D gene is TRBD2 (5 bases). CDR3 length equals 12 residues. Trimming took off 1 base at V and 10 bases at J, with 9 bases between the two ends. CDR1 is SGHRS, CDR2 YFSETQ, per germline. CDR3 sequence: CASSLRSGEQFF. CDR3 in DNA: TGCGCCAGCAGCTTGAGAAGCGGCGAGCAGTTCTTC.

This clone was found a few times. The chain is built from TRBV5-1 and TRBJ2-3, with TRBD1 as a possible D gene (6 bases). The CDR3 is 16 residues long. V was shortened by 2 bases and J by 2 bases, with 15 bases between the two germline ends. CDR1 is SGHRS and CDR2 is YFSETQ in the germline V gene. CDR3 coding DNA: TGCGCCAGCAGCTTAGGGGGTCGAGGGCCCACAGATACGCAGTATTTT. This translates into CASSLGGRGPTDTQYF.

This chain joins TRBV4-3 and TRBJ1-5; possibly TRBD1 for D (6 bases). The V gene's germline CDR1 is LGHNA and CDR2 YSLEER. The V end lost 4 bases, the J end lost 7 bases, and 14 bases lay between the germline ends. This CDR3 has 14 amino acids. CDR3 sequence: CASSLQGSGQPQHF. CDR3 coding DNA: TGCGCCAGCAGCCTACAGGGTTCGGGACAGCCCCAGCATTTT.

This clone was detected only once. The germline gene is not matched at one end of the junction; a read error may be the cause. J is TRBJ2-7 and V is TRBV4-1; TRBD1 might be the D (6 bases). The length of the CDR3 is 15 residues. Germline V lookup: CDR1 MGHRA, CDR2 YSYEKL. CDR3 nucleotide sequence: TGCGCCAGCAGCCAGATTGGGGGCCGCCCCTACAAGCAGTACTTC. Its translation: CASSQIGGRPYKQYF.

This clone showed up just once. Its ends do not fully match the called genes, so a read error is possible. The CDR3 region is CASRAGNQPQNF. CDR3 in DNA: TGTGCCAGTAGAGCGGGCAATCAGCCCCAGAATTTT. V gene TRBV28 combines with J gene TRBJ1-5, with no clear D. The CDR3 is 12 residues long. Germline CDR1 MDHEN, CDR2 SYDVKM.

The rearrangement links TRBV19 to TRBJ1-3; 12 nucleotides match TRBD1. The germline V gene has CDR1 LNHDA and CDR2 SQIVND (reference sequence). The J segment lost 4 bases and the V segment lost 5 bases, leaving 3 bases of the junction unmatched. CDR3 size: 15 residues. CDR3 residues: CASSGTGGGGNTIYF. The CDR3 coding sequence is TGTGCCAGTAGTGGGACAGGGGGCGGAGGAAACACCATATATTTT.

Comments on this clone: Other DNA sequences in this sample translate to the same CDR3. This sequence joins TRBV29-1 and TRBJ2-2, with a possible D match to TRBD2 (7 bases). Trimming stripped 3 bases from V and 8 bases from J, with 13 bases between. CDR3 length: 13 residues. CDR1 is SQVTM and CDR2 is ANQGSEA in the germline V gene. CDR3 residues: CSVDPRGAGELFF. The DNA of the CDR3 is TGCAGCGTTGATCCCCGGGGGGCTGGGGAGCTGTTTTTT.

The rearrangement uses TRBV18 and TRBJ1-1; 7 positions match TRBD1. The CDR3 is 15 amino acids. The germline CDR1 and CDR2 sequences are KGHSH and LQKENI. Germline trimming cut 4 bases from V and 0 bases from J; bases unmatched to any gene: 5. The CDR3 region has the DNA TGTGCCAGCTCACAGGGACAGTTCATGAACACTGAAGCTTTCTTT. Translation gives CASSQGQFMNTEAFF.

The chain couples TRBV29-1 to TRBJ2-7; no clear D gene. CDR3 size: 11 residues. CDR1 and CDR2 (germline): SQVTM, ANQGSEA. Trimming took off 7 bases at V and 0 bases at J, with 7 bases between the two ends. Written as DNA, the CDR3 is TGCAGCGCTTCCAGCTCCTACGAGCAGTACTTC. Protein product: CSASSSYEQYF.

The rearrangement links TRBV5-1 to TRBJ1-4, with 9 bases that match TRBD1. V trimming: 3 bases; J trimming: 7 bases; junction bases outside the gene matches: 10. The germline V gene encodes CDR1 SGHRS and CDR2 YFSETQ. The CDR3 covers 16 residues. The CDR3 DNA is TGCGCCAGCAGCTGGCGGGACAGGGAGAAAGGTGAAAAACTGTTTTTT. Encoded protein: CASSWRDREKGEKLFF.

The rearrangement links TRBV27 to TRBJ2-7, with TRBD1 matching 7 bases. The CDR3 runs 19 residues. Germline lookup yields CDR1 MNHEY and CDR2 SMNVEV (reference sequence). Germline trimming cut 0 bases from V and 5 bases from J; bases unmatched to any gene: 19. CDR3 region: CASSLSLRQGKDYFHEQYF. For the CDR3, the DNA is TGTGCCAGCAGTTTATCCTTACGACAGGGTAAGGATTATTTTCACGAGCAGTACTTC.

The V gene is TRBV19, the J gene TRBJ2-1; 8 bases line up with TRBD1. The CDR3 loop spans 16 amino acids. After removal of 5 bases from V and 3 bases from J, the junction contained 9 bases not matched to a gene. CDR1 is LNHDA, CDR2 SQIVND, per germline (reference sequence). In DNA, the CDR3 is TGTGCCAGTAGTTTCACTTCAGGGGGCGTCTACAATGAGCAGTTCTTC. Translating it yields CASSFTSGGVYNEQFF.

The chain combines TRBV5-6 with TRBJ2-5; possible D gene TRBD2, 6 bases. The CDR3 length is 14 residues. Germline CDR1 SGHDT, CDR2 YYEEEE. The V end was cut by 0 bases, the J end by 2 bases, with 8 bases between. The DNA for the CDR3 is TGTGCCAGCAGCTTGGTGGGGACTCAAGAGACCCAGTACTTC. It yields the protein CASSLVGTQETQYF.

The chain recombines TRBV27 with TRBJ2-1; 13 nucleotides agree with TRBD2. CDR3 length: 15 amino acids. In germline, CDR1 is MNHEY, CDR2 SMNVEV (reference sequence). Trimming at V came to 5 bases and at J to 8 bases, leaving 6 bases not matched to a gene. The CDR3 DNA is TGTGCCAGCAGTCCCGGGACTAGCGGGAACTATGAGCAGTTCTTC. Its protein is CASSPGTSGNYEQFF.

The CDR3 sequence is CASSLTAGDLGEAFF. CDR3 nucleotides: TGTGCCAGCTCACTTACCGCAGGGGACCTCGGTGAAGCTTTCTTT. The chain has TRBV18 and TRBJ1-1; D perhaps matches TRBD1 (6 bases). This CDR3 spans 15 amino acids. Looked up from germline, CDR1 is KGHSH and CDR2 is LQKENI. Between the trimmed V and J ends, which lost 4 bases and 7 bases, there was a span of 19 bases.

The genes are TRBV29-1 and TRBJ1-1; 7 bases agree with TRBD1. CDR1 and CDR2 from the germline V gene are SQVTM and ANQGSEA. The ends lost 7 bases at V and 1 base at J; junction bases unmatched: 6. The CDR3 loop spans 13 amino acids. The CDR3 region is CSAAGTANTEAFF. The CDR3, as DNA: TGCAGCGCCGCCGGGACAGCGAACACTGAAGCTTTCTTT.

This clone has a handful of counts. The rearrangement links TRBV7-2 to TRBJ2-5; the D gene is possibly TRBD1 (5 bases). CDR3 length: 16 residues. Germline V gene sequence: CDR1 SGHTA, CDR2 FQGNSA. The V gene lost 3 bases and the J gene lost 0 bases, with 14 bases spanning the gap. CDR3 region: CASSLDRQTYQETQYF. The DNA for the CDR3 is TGTGCCAGCAGCTTGGATCGACAGACATACCAAGAGACCCAGTACTTC.

This clone was seen only once. Within the sample, other DNA sequences also encode this same CDR3. The chain combines TRBV4-1 with TRBJ1-1; the D gene is possibly TRBD1 (5 bases). This CDR3 is 14 amino acids long. The ends were cut back, 0 bases at V and 3 bases at J, with 8 bases in the middle. The germline V gene encodes CDR1 MGHRA and CDR2 YSYEKL. The CDR3 region is CASSQDGGDTEAFF. CDR3 DNA sequence: TGCGCCAGCAGCCAAGACGGGGGTGACACTGAAGCTTTCTTT.

This clone was observed a handful of times. The rearrangement joins TRBV7-7 to TRBJ2-1; D gene unclear. The CDR3 extends over 13 amino acids. CDR1 and CDR2 (germline): SSHAT, FNYEAQ (reference sequence). V lost 6 bases and J lost 3, with 9 bases in between. The CDR3 DNA is TGTGCCAGCAGTCCAGATTACTACAATGAGCAGTTCTTC. Its protein product is CASSPDYYNEQFF.

This clone has a handful of counts. V and J are TRBV9 and TRBJ2-7; 10 bases agree with TRBD1. CDR3 length: 14 amino acids. With 4 bases clipped from V and 6 bases from J, the junction kept 7 bases outside the gene matches. Germline CDR1 SGDLS, CDR2 YYNGEE. The CDR3 is CASSPRTGGAEQYF. CDR3 nucleotide sequence: TGTGCCAGCAGCCCACGGACAGGGGGGGCCGAGCAGTACTTC.

The chain combines TRBV6-1 with TRBJ2-1, with TRBD2 as a possible D gene (5 bases). The CDR3 is 14 amino acids. V lost 1 base and J lost 6, with 10 bases in between. Germline V gives CDR1 MNHNS, CDR2 SASEGT. The CDR3 is CASSEGLLTNEQFF. In DNA, the CDR3 is TGTGCCAGCAGTGAAGGACTACTGACCAATGAGCAGTTCTTC.